Following are 30 T cell receptor beta chains from one sample sequenced in a study of cytomegalovirus exposure and HLA in healthy donors. Using immunoSEQ multiplex PCR, the repertoire was profiled, and TCRdb retains in-frame clones only, with some absent. The repertoire holds about 140,000 clones, with approximately 90% as singletons. Sequencing used PBMCs. The receptors were gathered from a man aged 18 to 29 in good health and CMV-seropositive.

The V call is TRBV19, the J call TRBJ1-2; possible D gene TRBD1, 6 bases. Trimming shortened V by 4 bases and J by 2 bases, and 11 bases separated the two germline ends. This CDR3 region has 14 residues. Germline CDR1 reads LNHDA; CDR2 reads SQIVND (reference sequence). The CDR3 loop reads CASSTYRDNYGYTF. The CDR3 nucleotides read TGTGCCAGTAGTACCTACAGGGACAACTATGGCTACACCTTC.

This chain joins TRBV6-6 and TRBJ2-5, with TRBD2 identical over 7 bases. J gave up 5 bases and V 2 bases, and 11 bases lay outside the gene matches. The CDR3 loop spans 16 amino acids. Germline loops: CDR1 MNHNY, CDR2 SVGAGI (reference sequence). The CDR3 DNA sequence: TGTGCCAGCAGTTACCAAGTGGGAGGGCCAGGGGAGACCCAGTACTTC. Its protein is CASSYQVGGPGETQYF.

The genes are TRBV20-1 and TRBJ2-3, with 7 bases lining up with TRBD2. The CDR3 sequence is 11 residues long. Germline CDR1 and CDR2: DFQATT and SNEGSKA (reference sequence). Trimming took 6 bases from V and 15 from J; bases not matched to a gene: 12. CDR3 DNA sequence: TGCAGTGCCATTCGTTCCGGGACTAAATATTTT. Its translation is CSAIRSGTKYF.

This rearrangement joins TRBV5-1 to TRBJ2-3, with D perhaps matching TRBD2 (5 bases). CDR3 length equals 14 residues. Germline CDR1 reads SGHRS; CDR2 reads YFSETQ. The germline V and J ends were trimmed by 3 bases and 4 bases, with 12 bases remaining between them. CDR3 region: CASSSEDPSDTQYF. CDR3 nucleotide sequence: TGCGCCAGCAGCTCGGAGGACCCATCAGATACGCAGTATTTT.

The chain recombines TRBV7-9 with TRBJ1-1, with a tentative D call TRBD1 (6 bases). V shed 5 bases and J shed 0 bases, with 13 bases lying between them. Germline values: CDR1 SEHNR, CDR2 FQNEAQ (reference sequence). The CDR3 covers 15 residues. The CDR3 sequence is CASSRPQGMNTEAFF. The CDR3 nucleotides are TGTGCCAGCAGCCGGCCGCAGGGGATGAACACTGAAGCTTTCTTT.

The chain employs TRBV27 and TRBJ1-2; D may be TRBD1 (5 bases). The V end lost 8 bases, the J end lost 5 bases, and 15 bases lay between the germline ends. CDR3 size: 13 residues. Germline CDR1 MNHEY, CDR2 SMNVEV (reference sequence). The CDR3 region is CASALGREYGYTF. CDR3 nucleotide sequence: TGTGCCAGCGCCCTCGGCAGGGAATATGGCTACACCTTC.

The chain links TRBV6-1 to TRBJ2-3, with TRBD2 matching over 7 bases. The trim removed 8 bases at V and 2 bases at J, leaving 10 bases unmatched. CDR1 is MNHNS, CDR2 SASEGT, per germline. This CDR3 region has 15 residues. The DNA of the CDR3 is TGTGCCAGCCGGCCCTGGGGAGGGTCCACAGATACGCAGTATTTT. Translating it yields CASRPWGGSTDTQYF.

The chain uses TRBV19 and TRBJ1-4; D perhaps matches TRBD1 (5 bases). The V and J ends lost 7 bases and 0 bases respectively, with 12 bases between them. CDR1 LNHDA and CDR2 SQIVND come from the germline V gene (reference sequence). The CDR3 loop spans 15 amino acids. For the CDR3, the DNA is TGTGCCAGTAAGTGGGGGACTGCAACTAATGAAAAACTGTTTTTT. It specifies CASKWGTATNEKLFF.

This chain uses TRBV6-1 with TRBJ1-4; D perhaps matches TRBD1 (6 bases). This CDR3 is built from 14 residues. The V gene's germline CDR1 is MNHNS and CDR2 SASEGT. V was pared by 6 bases and J by 8 bases, with 16 bases between. CDR3 DNA sequence: TGTGCCAGCAGCGTGAGGGGGGGAGGCGAAAAACTGTTTTTT. Its protein product is CASSVRGGGEKLFF.

CDR3 in amino acids: CATSRDRGDSNEQFF. For the CDR3, the DNA is TGTGCCACCAGCAGAGATCGCGGGGACTCTAATGAGCAGTTCTTC. This chain links TRBV15 with TRBJ2-1; D may be TRBD2 (6 bases). The CDR3 runs to 15 residues. Trimming removed 0 bases from V and 7 bases from J, with 13 bases in between. In germline, CDR1 is LNHNV, CDR2 YYDKDF (reference sequence).

This clone came up once. This rearrangement joins TRBV5-1 to TRBJ2-2; 8 nucleotides match TRBD1. The CDR3 runs to 15 residues. V dropped 6 bases and J dropped 2; count of bases not matched to a gene: 6. Germline CDR1 SGHRS, CDR2 YFSETQ. The CDR3 DNA reads as TGCGCCAGCAATTCCGGGACAGGCAACACCGGGGAGCTGTTTTTT. Translating gives CASNSGTGNTGELFF.

This rearrangement joins TRBV5-4 to TRBJ1-1; D is possibly TRBD1 (5 bases). Germline-derived CDR1 and CDR2 are SGHNT and YYREEE (reference sequence). The CDR3 extends over 14 amino acids. V lost 2 bases and J lost 1, with 9 bases in between. The CDR3 bases are TGTGCCAGCAGCTTTGGGGCAGAGAACACTGAAGCTTTCTTT. Translated, it gives CASSFGAENTEAFF.

The V gene is TRBV28, the J gene TRBJ2-7; 9 positions agree with TRBD1. Germline V gene sequence: CDR1 MDHEN, CDR2 SYDVKM. The ends lost 2 bases at V and 5 bases at J; junction bases unmatched: 10. This CDR3 is 16 amino acids long. The CDR3 DNA reads TGTGCCAGCAGTTTAAGTACCTGGACAGGGGCCCACGAGCAGTACTTC. Amino acid sequence: CASSLSTWTGAHEQYF.

The V gene is TRBV11-2, the J gene TRBJ2-3; TRBD1 might be the D (5 bases). Per germline, CDR1 SGHAT and CDR2 FQNNGV. Trimming removed 5 bases from V and 4 bases from J, with 16 bases in between. This CDR3 comprises 15 residues. The CDR3 loop is CASSQGQLVADTQYF. Written as DNA, the CDR3 is TGTGCCAGCAGCCAGGGTCAATTGGTGGCAGATACGCAGTATTTT.

V usage is TRBV11-2 and J usage is TRBJ2-7, with D possibly TRBD1 on 5 matching bases. V shed 6 bases and J shed 5 bases, with 14 bases lying between them. CDR3 length: 13 amino acids. Germline CDR1 and CDR2: SGHAT and FQNNGV. The CDR3 loop reads CASRGQVGDEQYF. CDR3 sequence (DNA): TGTGCCAGCAGGGGGCAAGTAGGAGACGAGCAGTACTTC.

The chain uses TRBV5-1 and TRBJ2-6; TRBD1 matches at 9 bases. V lost 2 bases to trimming and J lost 3 bases; unmatched junction nucleotides: 3. Germline CDR1 SGHRS, CDR2 YFSETQ. The CDR3 length is 16 residues. CDR3 coding DNA: TGCGCCAGCAGCTTCACAGGGGGCGGTGGGGCCAACGTCCTGACTTTC. It encodes CASSFTGGGGANVLTF.

The chain couples TRBV4-2 to TRBJ2-7; TRBD1 agrees at 10 bases. The CDR3 runs 14 residues. Germline V gene data show CDR1 as LGHNA and CDR2 as YNFKEQ. V shed 7 bases and J 6 bases; nucleotides not matched to a gene: 9. The CDR3 sequence is CASTRTGGPSEQYF. CDR3 coding DNA: TGTGCCAGCACTCGGACAGGGGGTCCGAGCGAGCAGTACTTC.

The CDR3 coding sequence is TGTGCCAGCAGCCAAGCATCGACAGGGGCTTTGGGCGAGCAGTACTTC. The encoded protein is CASSQASTGALGEQYF. V and J are TRBV4-2 and TRBJ2-7; 8 nucleotides align to TRBD1. V shed 1 base and J 6 bases; nucleotides not matched to a gene: 11. Germline V gene lookup returns CDR1 LGHNA and CDR2 YNFKEQ. The CDR3 loop spans 16 amino acids.

The CDR3 is CASRIGTLNTEAFF. The CDR3, as DNA: TGTGCCAGCAGAATCGGGACATTAAACACTGAAGCTTTCTTT. This rearrangement joins TRBV6-5 to TRBJ1-1; a possible D gene is TRBD1 (6 bases). This CDR3 has 14 amino acids. The germline gives CDR1 MNHEY, CDR2 SVGAGI. Trimming took 6 bases from V and 2 from J, leaving 13 bases between them.

The V call is TRBV19, the J call TRBJ2-7, with D maybe TRBD1 (5 bases). The CDR3 is 16 residues long. The V end was cut by 3 bases, the J end by 3 bases, with 18 bases between. Germline V lookup: CDR1 LNHDA, CDR2 SQIVND (reference sequence). CDR3 sequence (DNA): TGTGCCAGTAGTATTTTCCTGACAGCGAATGGCTACGAGCAGTACTTC. Translation: CASSIFLTANGYEQYF. The full variable domain, with the rest looked up from reference TRBV19 and TRBJ2-7, is DGGITQSPKYLFRKEGQNVTLSCEQNLNHDAMYWYRQDPGQGLRLIYYSQIVNDFQKGDIAEGYSVSREKKESFPLTVTSAQKNPTAFYLCASSIFLTANGYEQYFGPGTRLTVT.

This chain connects TRBV10-1 to TRBJ2-7; 7 bases align to TRBD1. Germline CDR1 is WNHNN and CDR2 is SYGVQD (reference sequence). With V trimmed by 4 bases and J by 5 bases, 8 bases remained unmatched. The CDR3 sequence is 14 residues long. The CDR3 nucleotides read TGCGCCAGCAGTGCTTTGGACAGGAAGAACGAGCAGTACTTC. Its translation: CASSALDRKNEQYF.

The chain carries TRBV19 and TRBJ1-5, with 7 positions matching TRBD1. This CDR3 spans 14 amino acids. Germline V CDR1 and CDR2: LNHDA, SQIVND (reference sequence). V was clipped by 5 bases and J by 4 bases; unmatched bases: 5. This CDR3 reads CASSEGQPNQPQHF. The CDR3 nucleotides are TGTGCCAGTAGTGAGGGACAGCCAAATCAGCCCCAGCATTTT.

V is TRBV2 and J is TRBJ2-1; 7 bases are shared with TRBD2. This CDR3 is built from 14 residues. The germline V gene has CDR1 SNHLY and CDR2 FYNNEI. The junction had 6 bases not matched to a gene; V was cut back by 0 bases and J by 10 bases. In DNA, the CDR3 is TGTGCCAGCAGTGAAGCGGGGGGGTATTCGGAGCAGTTCTTC. Translated, it gives CASSEAGGYSEQFF.

V and J are TRBV6-5 and TRBJ1-1; TRBD1 matches 8 bases. J gave up 9 bases and V 4 bases, and 4 bases lay outside the gene matches. Per the germline V gene, CDR1 is MNHEY and CDR2 is SVGAGI. This CDR3 region has 12 residues. The CDR3 sequence is CASSSGQGKAFF. The CDR3, as DNA: TGTGCCAGCAGTTCAGGACAGGGTAAAGCTTTCTTT.

This chain uses TRBV30 with TRBJ2-7; TRBD2 is a possible D gene (6 bases). CDR1 is GTSNPN, CDR2 SVGIG, per germline (reference sequence). There are 14 residues in the CDR3. The ends were cut back, 2 bases at V and 1 base at J, with 12 bases in the middle. The chain's CDR3 is CAWSTGLLSYEQYF. CDR3 coding DNA: TGTGCCTGGAGTACGGGACTTTTATCCTACGAGCAGTACTTC.

V usage is TRBV6-5 and J usage is TRBJ1-1, with D unresolved. CDR3 length: 14 residues. Germline assignment: CDR1 MNHEY and CDR2 SVGAGI. V lost 3 bases to trimming and J lost 1 base, with 9 bases between them. CDR3 nucleotide sequence: TGTGCCAGCAGTTATGTCCCGGGGAACACTGAAGCTTTCTTT. This sequence encodes CASSYVPGNTEAFF.

CDR3 amino acids: CASSLGVNTEAFF. The CDR3, as DNA: TGTGCCAGCAGCTTGGGAGTGAACACTGAAGCTTTCTTT. The gene calls are TRBV5-5 and TRBJ1-1, with no clear D. The V end was cut by 0 bases, the J end by 0 bases, with 3 bases between. This CDR3 has 13 residues. Germline CDR1 is SGHKS and CDR2 is YYEKEE (reference sequence). The full variable domain, with the rest looked up from reference TRBV5-5 and TRBJ1-1, is DAGVTQSPTHLIKTRGQQVTLRCSPISGHKSVSWYQQVLGQGPQFIFQYYEKEERGRGNFPDRFSARQFPNYSSELNVNALLLGDSALYLCASSLGVNTEAFFGQGTRLTVV.

The rearrangement uses TRBV28 and TRBJ2-7, with D uncertain. Germline lookup yields CDR1 MDHEN and CDR2 SYDVKM. Trimming removed 4 bases at V and 6 bases at J, with 10 bases between. The CDR3 spans 12 residues. CDR3 coding DNA: TGTGCCAGCAGTTCTACCCTCTCCGAGCAGTACTTC. It encodes CASSSTLSEQYF.

The genes are TRBV5-1 and TRBJ2-5, with D tentatively TRBD2 (8 bases). Trimming pared 3 bases from V and 4 bases from J, leaving 16 bases between. In germline, CDR1 is SGHRS, CDR2 YFSETQ. CDR3 size: 15 residues. CDR3 nucleotides: TGCGCCAGCAGCTCGGGAGGGACAGCTGGAGAGACCCAGTACTTC. It yields the protein CASSSGGTAGETQYF.

Concerning this clone itself: Within the sample, other DNA sequences also encode this same CDR3. The chain recombines TRBV18 with TRBJ1-2; TRBD1 might be the D (6 bases). This CDR3 has 13 residues. CDR1 and CDR2 from the germline V gene are KGHSH and LQKENI. The ends were cut back, 3 bases at V and 2 bases at J, with 7 bases in the middle. In nucleotides, the CDR3 is TGTGCCAGCTCACCCGGGACAAACTATGGCTACACCTTC. This encodes CASSPGTNYGYTF. Drawing the rest from reference TRBV18 and TRBJ1-2, the complete variable domain is NAGVMQNPRHLVRRRGQEARLRCSPMKGHSHVYWYRQLPEEGLKFMVYLQKENIIDESGMPKERFSAEFPKEGPSILRIQQVVRGDSAAYFCASSPGTNYGYTFGSGTRLTVV.